These 4 T cell receptor beta chains originate from one sample sequenced in a study of T-cell reconstitution after alpha-beta-depleted transplantation in children. During its preparation, the TCRbeta library received unique molecular identifiers. TCRdb reprocessed the PCR reads via MiXCR and lists one record per CDR3 protein. The repertoire holds about 900,000 distinct CDR3 sequences, with about 29% as singletons. The source material was PBMCs, mostly from graft donor cells, sampled 360 days after TCRalphabeta/CD19-depleted stem cell transplant. The receptors derive from a boy in the first two years of life who had a stem cell transplant for SCID, so the T cells may come from the graft donor.

This rearrangement joins TRBV18 to TRBJ2-3; 9 bases agree with TRBD1. The CDR3 spans 18 residues. Germline V gene sequence: CDR1 KGHSH, CDR2 LQKENI. V lost 1 base to trimming and J lost 4 bases; unmatched junction nucleotides: 12. The CDR3 DNA sequence: TGTGCCAGCTCACCACTTCCCCCGGGACAGGGAACCGCAGATACGCAGTATTTT. Translation gives CASSPLPPGQGTADTQYF.

This clonotype was seen repeatedly, ten times or more. This chain uses TRBV7-2 with TRBJ2-2; TRBD1 matches 7 bases. J gave up 1 base and V 6 bases, and 2 bases lay outside the gene matches. The CDR3 totals 14 residues. CDR1 and CDR2 from the germline V gene are SGHTA and FQGNSA. CDR3 in DNA: TGTGCCAGCAGGCGACAGGGGAACACCGGGGAGCTGTTTTTT. Amino acid sequence: CASRRQGNTGELFF.

The V and J genes are TRBV11-1 and TRBJ1-1, with TRBD1 matching over 7 bases. The trim removed 2 bases at V and 4 bases at J, leaving 7 bases unmatched. CDR1 and CDR2 from the germline V gene are SGHAT and FQDESV (reference sequence). This CDR3 has 15 residues. DNA of the CDR3: TGTGCCAGCAGCTTATGGAGCAGGGGGGGCACTGAAGCTTTCTTT. Its protein is CASSLWSRGGTEAFF.

The V gene is TRBV6-5, the J gene TRBJ2-5; the D gene is possibly TRBD2 (5 bases). V shed 4 bases and J shed 5 bases, with 14 bases lying between them. The CDR3 covers 14 residues. The germline CDR1 and CDR2 sequences are MNHEY and SVGAGI. The CDR3 DNA follows: TGTGCCAGCAGTTCTCATCTGTGGGAGGAGACCCAGTACTTC. It yields the protein CASSSHLWEETQYF.